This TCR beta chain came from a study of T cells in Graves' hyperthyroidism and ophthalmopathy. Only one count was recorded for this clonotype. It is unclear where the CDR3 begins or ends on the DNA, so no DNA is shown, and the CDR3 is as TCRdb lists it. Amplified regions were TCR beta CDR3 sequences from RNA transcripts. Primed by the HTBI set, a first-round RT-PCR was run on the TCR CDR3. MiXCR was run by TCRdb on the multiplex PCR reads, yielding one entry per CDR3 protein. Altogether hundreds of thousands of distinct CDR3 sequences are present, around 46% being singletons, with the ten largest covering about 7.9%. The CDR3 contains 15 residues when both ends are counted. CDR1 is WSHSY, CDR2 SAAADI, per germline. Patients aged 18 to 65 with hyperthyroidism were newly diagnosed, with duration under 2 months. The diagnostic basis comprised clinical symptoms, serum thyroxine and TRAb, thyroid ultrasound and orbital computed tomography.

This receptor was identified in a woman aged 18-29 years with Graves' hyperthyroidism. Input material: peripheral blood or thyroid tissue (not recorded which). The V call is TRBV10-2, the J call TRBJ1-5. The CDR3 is CASWVGEGSNQPRHF.